This T cell receptor (beta chain) came from a study of immune evolution from preneoplasia to lung adenocarcinoma (dated by TCRdb to 2020 to 2023). Turning to the overall study: No AAH lesions showed HLA loss of heterozygosity, compared with 7% of AIS, over 12% of MIA and roughly 35% of ADC lesions. The study combined immune gene expression, TCR sequencing and multiplex immunofluorescence to profile immune contexture across lung adenocarcinoma precursors and invasive adenocarcinoma. Resected precursor lesions (AAH, AIS, MIA) and invasive adenocarcinomas were compared with paired morphologically normal lung tissue. Sample size was based on specimen availability rather than a prior power calculation. The immune data were combined with whole exome sequencing and methylation data from the same cohort of nodules. In total, the cohort included 50 to 60 patients with pulmonary nodules, all of whom underwent surgical resection. A total of fewer than 60 patients contributed TCR sequencing data. The study reported that fewer than 120 samples were used for TCR sequencing. POLYSOLVER was used to infer Class I HLA alleles from exome data, while LOHHLA was used to detect allele-specific HLA loss.

TCR beta CDR3 regions were sequenced from DNA using the immunoSEQ hsTCRbeta Kit. The original pipeline was this. The ImmunoSEQ Analyzer was used to analyse the TCR sequencing data. T cell clonality was defined as 1 minus Pielou's evenness computed on productive rearrangements. The inverse Simpson index, applied to productive templates, was used to measure T cell diversity. T cell density was expressed as TCR beta template counts normalized to usable DNA, with usable DNA estimated by amplifying and sequencing housekeeping genes. Two-sided Kruskal-Wallis tests were used to compare TCR metrics between histologic stages. Here the immuneACCESS table is served through TCRdb, limited to in-frame sequences with V and J called. Missing clones are a known gap in these copies; in checked studies unresolved V genes cover under half, and the rest lacks a known reason. The DNA was the basis for D and trimming; V, J and clone size are from that table. In this sample the table shows about 7,800 clones, 55% to 75% of which occur a single time. About 10% of the sample is held by the ten biggest clonotypes.

Between about 2013 and 2017, the patients underwent resection in either Japan or China. The histologic diagnosis of each case was independently confirmed on H&E slides by two lung cancer pathologists. Macro-dissection after pathologic assessment enriched premalignant or tumor cells for nucleic acid extraction. FFPE tissue was used for DNA isolation with the AllPrep DNA/RNA FFPE Kit. What the study reported, not specific to this receptor: All patients were from Japan and China, so applicability to Western populations was uncertain. Compared with EGFR-mutant or double wild-type lesions, KRAS-mutant nodules had the highest T cell clonality. Normal lung had the highest top T cell clone frequencies, and these frequencies appeared to fall progressively from AAH through AIS, MIA and invasive adenocarcinoma. The findings rested on association rather than direct causation, and larger cohorts with long-term follow-up and longitudinal biopsies were considered necessary. Clonality was highest in normal lung, while later-stage lesions appeared to have lower clonality but higher T cell density and diversity.

There are 14 amino acids in the CDR3, from cysteine to phenylalanine inclusive. Only the CDR3 part of the read is kept: 42 bases, read in frame from the first base. V ends up 5 bases short and J 6 bases short, with an unmatched junction base count of 5. Sequences MRHNA (CDR1) and SNTAGT (CDR2) are obtained from the germline V gene. This clone was seen just once. It lacks a known antigen. Qualities for individual bases were not recorded, and no much larger clone is one base off. This sequence originates from an older donor with lung adenocarcinoma. Some clones in this sample may be carry-over from other donors' samples. The chain was built from TRBV6-4 and TRBJ1-5, and TRBD1 matches 9 of the central bases. The source material was FFPE lung adenocarcinoma in situ tissue. In light of the paper, this sample's cell subset or site label describes: preinvasive adenocarcinoma in situ (AIS). The sequence in DNA is TGTGCCAGCAGTCCGGACAGGGGAGGTCAGCCCCAGCATTTT. This codes for CASSPDRGGQPQHF.